The next 7 T cell receptor beta chains were all read from a single sample in a study of blood T cells in healthy people across ages. For the second PCR, which ran for roughly 7 to 11 cycles, a sample-barcoded 5' primer and a J-beta primer mix were used. Via MiXCR, TCRdb re-called the 5' RACE reads, giving one row per CDR3 protein. The sample yields 650,000 to 800,000 distinct CDR3 sequences, under 45% seen once. Source material: blood. These receptors were collected from a man aged 60-69 years in good health.

This clonotype was recorded at least ten times. The gene calls are TRBV7-2 and TRBJ2-7; 9 nucleotides match TRBD1. CDR1 is SGHTA and CDR2 is FQGNSA in the germline V gene. The CDR3 runs to 16 residues. The ends lost 4 bases at V and 4 bases at J; junction bases unmatched: 11. This chain's CDR3 is CASSSRAGQGDYEQYF. The CDR3 DNA reads TGTGCCAGCAGCTCTAGGGCGGGACAGGGAGATTACGAGCAGTACTTC.

The rearrangement links TRBV29-1 to TRBJ2-3; 9 bases are shared with TRBD2. V gave up 7 bases and J gave up 0 bases; unmatched junction bases: 14. The CDR3 is 17 amino acids. The germline gives CDR1 SQVTM, CDR2 ANQGSEA. CDR3 sequence: CSARGLAGTSSTDTQYF. The CDR3 DNA is TGCAGCGCCCGTGGGCTAGCGGGGACCTCTAGCACAGATACGCAGTATTTT.

The rearrangement uses TRBV5-4 and TRBJ2-1, with D perhaps TRBD1 or TRBD2 (6 bases each). CDR3 length: 16 residues. V was shortened by 3 bases and J by 7 bases, with 20 bases between the two germline ends. Germline CDR1 reads SGHNT; CDR2 reads YYREEE (reference sequence). DNA of the CDR3: TGTGCCAGCAGCTGGGGAGGCCCGGGGGCCGGGAATGAGCAGTTCTTC. Protein product: CASSWGGPGAGNEQFF. The full variable domain, in which reference TRBV5-4 and TRBJ2-1 provide the parts outside the CDR3, is ETGVTQSPTHLIKTRGQQVTLRCSSQSGHNTVSWYQQALGQGPQFIFQYYREEENGRGNFPPRFSGLQFPNYSSELNVNALELDDSALYLCASSWGGPGAGNEQFFGPGTRLTVL.

The chain recombines TRBV27 with TRBJ1-4; D is unclear. Trimming stripped 3 bases from V and 5 bases from J, with 10 bases between. The CDR3 has 14 amino acids. Germline loops: CDR1 MNHEY, CDR2 SMNVEV (reference sequence). Here the CDR3 DNA reads TGTGCCAGCAGTTTCGGCCCGAGAAATGAAAAACTGTTTTTT. Amino acids: CASSFGPRNEKLFF.

The V call is TRBV25-1, the J call TRBJ1-2; D may be TRBD1 (5 bases). CDR1 MGHDK and CDR2 SYGVNS come from the germline V gene. Trimming shortened V by 1 base and J by 6 bases, and 9 bases separated the two germline ends. This CDR3 region has 13 residues. CDR3 bases: TGTGCCAGCAGTGAATGGGGGATCAATGGCTACACCTTC. This codes for CASSEWGINGYTF.

This sequence joins TRBV18 and TRBJ1-1, with a weak D call TRBD1 (6 bases). The CDR3 is 15 amino acids. Germline loops: CDR1 KGHSH, CDR2 LQKENI. V lost 3 bases and J 3 bases, leaving 14 bases between the germline ends. This CDR3 reads CASSPRQAFDTEAFF. The CDR3 region has the DNA TGTGCCAGCTCACCCCGACAGGCGTTCGACACTGAAGCTTTCTTT.

The chain joins TRBV20-1 to TRBJ2-5; D unclear. Germline V gene data show CDR1 as DFQATT and CDR2 as SNEGSKA (reference sequence). CDR3 length: 12 amino acids. Here the CDR3 DNA reads TGCAGCGCCTACCCGCAAGTCGGGACCCAGTACTTC. Protein: CSAYPQVGTQYF.